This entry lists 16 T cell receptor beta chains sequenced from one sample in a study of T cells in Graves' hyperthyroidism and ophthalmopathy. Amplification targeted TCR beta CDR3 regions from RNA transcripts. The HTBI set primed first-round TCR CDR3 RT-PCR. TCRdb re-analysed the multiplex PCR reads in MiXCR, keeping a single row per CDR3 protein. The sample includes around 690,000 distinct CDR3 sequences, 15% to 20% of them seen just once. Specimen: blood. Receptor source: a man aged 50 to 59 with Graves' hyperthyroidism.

CDR3 sequence reads: CSATYGTRSGGWYEQYF. The DNA for the CDR3 is TGCAGTGCTACTTATGGGACCCGCTCGGGGGGGTGGTACGAGCAGTACTTC. This chain links TRBV20-1 with TRBJ2-7; 8 nucleotides match TRBD2. Losses at the gene ends were 4 bases for V and 4 bases for J; bases not matched to a gene: 18. Per germline, CDR1 DFQATT and CDR2 SNEGSKA (reference sequence). The CDR3 spans 17 residues.

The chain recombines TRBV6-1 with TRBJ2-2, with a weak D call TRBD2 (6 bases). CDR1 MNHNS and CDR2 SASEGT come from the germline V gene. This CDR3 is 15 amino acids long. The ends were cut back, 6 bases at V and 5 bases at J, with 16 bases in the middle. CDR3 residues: CASSREPEGTGELFF. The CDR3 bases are TGTGCCAGCAGCCGGGAGCCTGAAGGGACCGGGGAGCTGTTTTTT.

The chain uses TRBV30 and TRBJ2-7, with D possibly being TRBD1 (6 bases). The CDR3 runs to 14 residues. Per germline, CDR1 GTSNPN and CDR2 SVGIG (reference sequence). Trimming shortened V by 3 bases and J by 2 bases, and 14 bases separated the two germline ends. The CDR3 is CAWSGTPNPYEQYF. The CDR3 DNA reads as TGTGCCTGGAGCGGGACACCCAATCCCTACGAGCAGTACTTC. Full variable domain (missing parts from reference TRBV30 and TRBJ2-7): SQTIHQWPATLVQPVGSPLSLECTVEGTSNPNLYWYRQAAGRGLQLLFYSVGIGQISSEVPQNLSASRPQDRQFILSSKKLLLSDSGFYLCAWSGTPNPYEQYFGPGTRLTVT.

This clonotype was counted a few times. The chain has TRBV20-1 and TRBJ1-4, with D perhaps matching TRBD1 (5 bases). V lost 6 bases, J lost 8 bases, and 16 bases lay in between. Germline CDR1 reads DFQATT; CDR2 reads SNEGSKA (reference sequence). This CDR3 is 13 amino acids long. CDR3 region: CSARPGEREKLFF. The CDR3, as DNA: TGCAGTGCCCGACCGGGGGAACGGGAAAAACTGTTTTTT.

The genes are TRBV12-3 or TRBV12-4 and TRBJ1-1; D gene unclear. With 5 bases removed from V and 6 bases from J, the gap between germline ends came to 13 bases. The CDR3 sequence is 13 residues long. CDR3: CASSQFGGSEAFF. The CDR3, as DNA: TGTGCCAGCAGTCAATTCGGTGGGTCTGAAGCTTTCTTT.

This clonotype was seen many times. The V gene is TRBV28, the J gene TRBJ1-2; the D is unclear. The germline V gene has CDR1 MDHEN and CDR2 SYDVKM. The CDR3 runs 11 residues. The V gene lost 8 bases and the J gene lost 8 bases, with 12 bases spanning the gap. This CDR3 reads CASGPSRGYTF. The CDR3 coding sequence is TGTGCCAGCGGCCCGTCGCGGGGCTACACCTTC.

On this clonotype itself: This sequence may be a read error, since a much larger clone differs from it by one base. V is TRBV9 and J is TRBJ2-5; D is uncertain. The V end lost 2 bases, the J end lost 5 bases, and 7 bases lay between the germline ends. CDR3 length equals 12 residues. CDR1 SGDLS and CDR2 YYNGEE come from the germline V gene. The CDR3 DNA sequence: TGTGCCAGCAGCGTCACCGGGGAGACCCAGTACTTC. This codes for CASSVTGETQYF. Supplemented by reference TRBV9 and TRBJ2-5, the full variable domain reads DSGVTQTPKHLITATGQRVTLRCSPRSGDLSVYWYQQSLDQGLQFLIQYYNGEERAKGNILERFSAQQFPDLHSELNLSSLELGDSALYFCASSVTGETQYFGPGTRLLVL.

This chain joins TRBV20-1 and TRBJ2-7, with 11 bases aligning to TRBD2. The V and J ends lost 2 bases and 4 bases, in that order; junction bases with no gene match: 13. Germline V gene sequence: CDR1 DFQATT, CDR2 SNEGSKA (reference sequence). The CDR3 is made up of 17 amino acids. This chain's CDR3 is CSARNARLAGRMYEQYF. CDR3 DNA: TGCAGTGCTAGAAACGCCCGACTAGCGGGAAGGATGTACGAGCAGTACTTC.

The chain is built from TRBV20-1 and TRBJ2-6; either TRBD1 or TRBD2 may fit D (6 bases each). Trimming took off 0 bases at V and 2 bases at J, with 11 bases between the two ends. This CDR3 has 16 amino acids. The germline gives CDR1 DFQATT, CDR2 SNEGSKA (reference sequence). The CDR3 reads CSARDHGGPGANVLTF. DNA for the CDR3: TGCAGTGCTAGAGATCATGGGGGGCCTGGGGCCAACGTCCTGACTTTC.

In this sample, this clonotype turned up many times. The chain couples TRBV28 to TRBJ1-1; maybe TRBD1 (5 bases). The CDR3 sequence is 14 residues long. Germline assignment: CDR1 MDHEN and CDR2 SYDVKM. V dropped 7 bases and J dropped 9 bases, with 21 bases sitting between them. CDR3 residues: CASTPGGPQQKAFF. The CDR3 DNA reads TGTGCCAGCACTCCTGGGGGACCCCAACAAAAAGCTTTCTTT.

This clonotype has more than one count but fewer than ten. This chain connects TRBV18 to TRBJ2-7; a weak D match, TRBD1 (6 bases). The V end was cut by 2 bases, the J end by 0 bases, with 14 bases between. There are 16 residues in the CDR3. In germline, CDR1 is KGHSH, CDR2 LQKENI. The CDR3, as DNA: TGTGCCAGCTCACCAGTTTCCGGACAGAGCTCCTACGAGCAGTACTTC. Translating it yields CASSPVSGQSSYEQYF.

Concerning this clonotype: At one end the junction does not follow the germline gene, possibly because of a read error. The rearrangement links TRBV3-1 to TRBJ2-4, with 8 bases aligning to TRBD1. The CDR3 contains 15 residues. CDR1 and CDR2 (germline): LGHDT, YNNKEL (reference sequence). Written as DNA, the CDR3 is TGTGCCAGCAGCTCAACACAGGGGGGAGTGAACACTCAGTACTTC. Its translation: CASSSTQGGVNTQYF.

CDR3 in amino acids: CSVSGVLGTGELFF. The CDR3 DNA follows: TGCAGCGTGTCAGGGGTTTTGGGCACCGGGGAGCTGTTTTTT. The genes are TRBV29-1 and TRBJ2-2, with a weak D call TRBD1 (6 bases). Germline CDR1 SQVTM, CDR2 ANQGSEA. The CDR3 length is 14 residues. V dropped 6 bases and J dropped 4 bases, with 15 bases sitting between them.

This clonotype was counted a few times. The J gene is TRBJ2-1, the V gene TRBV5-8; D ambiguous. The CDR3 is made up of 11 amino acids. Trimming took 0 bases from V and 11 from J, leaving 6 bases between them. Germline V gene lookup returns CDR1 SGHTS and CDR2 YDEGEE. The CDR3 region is CASSLGQKQFF. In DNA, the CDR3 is TGTGCCAGCAGCTTGGGGCAGAAGCAGTTCTTC.

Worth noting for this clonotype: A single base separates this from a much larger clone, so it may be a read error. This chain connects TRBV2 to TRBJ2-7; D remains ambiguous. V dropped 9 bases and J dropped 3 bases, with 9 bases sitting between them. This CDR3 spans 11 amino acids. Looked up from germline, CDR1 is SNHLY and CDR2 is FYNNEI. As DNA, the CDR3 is TGTGCCAGTGGGATCGACTACGAGCAGTACTTC. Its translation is CASGIDYEQYF.

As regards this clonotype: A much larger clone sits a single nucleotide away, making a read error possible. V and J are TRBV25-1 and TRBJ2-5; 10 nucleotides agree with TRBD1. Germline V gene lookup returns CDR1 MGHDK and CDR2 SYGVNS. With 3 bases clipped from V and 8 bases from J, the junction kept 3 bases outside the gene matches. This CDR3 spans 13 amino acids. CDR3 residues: CASSDGTGDTQYF. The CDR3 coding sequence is TGTGCCAGCAGTGACGGGACAGGGGATACCCAGTACTTC.